This T cell receptor (beta chain) was sequenced for a study of cytomegalovirus exposure and HLA in healthy donors. Overall study findings and caveats: Investigators reported 150 to 200 TCR beta chains as tied to cytomegalovirus. It was found in a later analysis that first-cohort TCR clusters tended to co-occur in the 120 validation repertoires.

This CDR3 region has 15 residues. The V gene lost 4 bases and the J gene lost 6 bases, with 15 bases spanning the gap. The germline gives CDR1 SGHTA, CDR2 FQGTGA. Here immunoSEQ multiplex PCR was the method, and the copy in TCRdb shows in-frame clones only, minus some. The sample gives 55,000 to 70,000 clones, around 89% of which show up once; around 1.8% is in the top ten. To note about this clone: The antigen remains unidentified.

The sequence was collected from a woman under 30 in good health and CMV-seronegative. Sequenced: PBMCs. V and J are TRBV7-3 and TRBJ2-2, with D tentatively TRBD1 (6 bases). The CDR3 DNA sequence: TGTGCCAGCAGCTCTCCTCGTGACAGGTCCGGGGAGCTGTTTTTT. This encodes CASSSPRDRSGELFF.